Following are 10 T cell receptor beta chains from one sample sequenced in a study of T cell changes during pregnancy in multiple sclerosis. The data were produced by immunoSEQ multiplex PCR, yet TCRdb's version contains in-frame clones alone and is incomplete. The sample shows tens of thousands of clones, 70% to 90% of them seen only once. The sequences come from peripheral blood, collected in the first trimester of pregnancy. These receptors originate from a female donor with multiple sclerosis, enrolled in a pregnancy study.

The rearrangement joins TRBV30 to TRBJ1-5; no reliable D call. The CDR3 is 13 residues long. V gave up 0 bases and J gave up 5 bases, with 8 bases separating them. Germline CDR1 reads GTSNPN; CDR2 reads SVGIG (reference sequence). The CDR3 here is CAWSVAIDQPQHF. DNA of the CDR3: TGTGCCTGGAGTGTCGCCATAGATCAGCCCCAGCATTTT. Filled out from reference TRBV30 and TRBJ1-5, the complete variable domain reads SQTIHQWPATLVQPVGSPLSLECTVEGTSNPNLYWYRQAAGRGLQLLFYSVGIGQISSEVPQNLSASRPQDRQFILSSKKLLLSDSGFYLCAWSVAIDQPQHFGDGTRLSIL.

The V and J genes are TRBV4-2 and TRBJ2-1; TRBD1 matches at 7 bases. The CDR3 is 14 residues long. The V gene's germline CDR1 is LGHNA and CDR2 YNFKEQ. The V gene end was trimmed by 1 base and the J gene end by 3 bases; junction bases not matched to a gene: 0. In DNA form, the CDR3 reads TGTGCCAGCAGCCAAGCAGGGGGCTACAATGAGCAGTTCTTC. It yields the protein CASSQAGGYNEQFF.

The chain is built from TRBV7-9 and TRBJ2-7; possible D gene TRBD1, 7 bases. The CDR3 sequence is 15 residues long. Germline lookup yields CDR1 SEHNR and CDR2 FQNEAQ (reference sequence). The ends were cut back, 7 bases at V and 6 bases at J, with 22 bases in the middle. The CDR3 DNA follows: TGTGCCAGCACCGAGGGGGGACAGATGAGTCGCGAGCAGTACTTC. Translated: CASTEGGQMSREQYF.

This chain joins TRBV5-5 and TRBJ1-3; TRBD1 is a possible D gene (5 bases). V gave up 1 base and J gave up 4 bases, with 12 bases separating them. Germline CDR1 and CDR2: SGHKS and YYEKEE (reference sequence). CDR3 length: 15 residues. The CDR3 DNA follows: TGTGCCAGCAGCTTGCCTGGGGCGGTAGGAAACACCATATATTTT. Protein sequence: CASSLPGAVGNTIYF.

The rearrangement links TRBV5-1 to TRBJ2-1; 9 bases agree with TRBD2. V lost 4 bases and J lost 5; bases outside the gene matches: 7. The CDR3 extends over 15 amino acids. The germline V gene encodes CDR1 SGHRS and CDR2 YFSETQ. The CDR3 DNA reads as TGCGCCAGCAGCCCGGCAGTAGCGGGAGACAATGAGCAGTTCTTC. Amino acid sequence: CASSPAVAGDNEQFF.

This clone was seen more than once but under ten times. The V gene is TRBV28, the J gene TRBJ2-7; 9 bases are shared with TRBD1. Per germline, CDR1 MDHEN and CDR2 SYDVKM. The CDR3 sequence is 11 residues long. Trimming at V came to 5 bases and at J to 12 bases, leaving 5 bases not matched to a gene. CDR3 loop: CASSLGQGSYF. The CDR3 DNA follows: TGTGCCAGCAGTCTGGGACAGGGTTCGTACTTC. The variable domain in full, with the rest retrieved from reference TRBV28 and TRBJ2-7, is DVKVTQSSRYLVKRTGEKVFLECVQDMDHENMFWYRQDPGLGLRLIYFSYDVKMKEKGDIPEGYSVSREKKERFSLILESASTNQTSMYLCASSLGQGSYFGPGTRLTVT.

The V call is TRBV11-2, the J call TRBJ2-5, with a weak D call TRBD1 (6 bases). Trimming cost V 1 base and J 5 bases, with 11 bases left between them. In germline, CDR1 is SGHAT, CDR2 FQNNGV. CDR3 length: 14 residues. The CDR3 reads CASSLGLGAETQYF. CDR3 in DNA: TGTGCCAGCAGCTTAGGCCTGGGGGCCGAGACCCAGTACTTC.

The V and J genes are TRBV5-4 and TRBJ1-3; D ambiguous. CDR3 size: 16 residues. The V end lost 3 bases, the J end lost 1 base, and 14 bases lay between the germline ends. CDR1 is SGHNT and CDR2 is YYREEE in the germline V gene (reference sequence). As DNA, the CDR3 is TGTGCCAGCAGCTCCAGGACTTCTGGATCTGGAAACACCATATATTTT. Translation: CASSSRTSGSGNTIYF.

This clone was recorded a few times. The CDR3 spells CASSIGLRGELFF. The CDR3 region has the DNA TGTGCCAGCAGCATTGGACTGAGAGGGGAGCTGTTTTTT. The V and J genes are TRBV28 and TRBJ2-2; TRBD2 might be the D (5 bases). This CDR3 region has 13 residues. The V and J ends lost 6 bases and 8 bases respectively, with 13 bases between them. Germline V gene sequence: CDR1 MDHEN, CDR2 SYDVKM.

The rearrangement links TRBV18 to TRBJ2-7; 7 bases are a match to TRBD1. Trimming cost V 4 bases and J 5 bases; bases outside gene matches: 14. The CDR3 totals 16 residues. Per the germline V gene, CDR1 is KGHSH and CDR2 is LQKENI. The CDR3 nucleotides read TGTGCCAGCTCACGGGTTTTCGGGACAGCAATTCACGAGCAGTACTTC. Translating gives CASSRVFGTAIHEQYF.